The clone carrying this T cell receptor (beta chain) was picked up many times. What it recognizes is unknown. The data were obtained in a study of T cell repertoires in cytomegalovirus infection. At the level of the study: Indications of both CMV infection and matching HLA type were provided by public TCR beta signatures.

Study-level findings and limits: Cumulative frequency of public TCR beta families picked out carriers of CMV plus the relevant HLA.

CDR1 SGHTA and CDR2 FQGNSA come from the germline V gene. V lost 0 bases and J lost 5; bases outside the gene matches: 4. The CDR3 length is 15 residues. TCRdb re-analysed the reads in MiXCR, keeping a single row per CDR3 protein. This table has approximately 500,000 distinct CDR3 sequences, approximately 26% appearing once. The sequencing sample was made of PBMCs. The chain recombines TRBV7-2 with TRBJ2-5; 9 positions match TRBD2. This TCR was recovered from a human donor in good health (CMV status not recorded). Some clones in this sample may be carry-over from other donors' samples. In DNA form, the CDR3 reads TGTGCCAGCAGCTTAGCGTTAGCGGGAGTTGAGACCCAGTACTTC. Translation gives CASSLALAGVETQYF. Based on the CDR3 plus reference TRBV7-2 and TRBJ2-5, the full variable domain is GAGVSQSPSNKVTEKGKDVELRCDPISGHTALYWYRQSLGQGLEFLIYFQGNSAPDKSGLPSDRFSAERTGGSVSTLTIQRTQQEDSAVYLCASSLALAGVETQYFGPGTRLLVL.